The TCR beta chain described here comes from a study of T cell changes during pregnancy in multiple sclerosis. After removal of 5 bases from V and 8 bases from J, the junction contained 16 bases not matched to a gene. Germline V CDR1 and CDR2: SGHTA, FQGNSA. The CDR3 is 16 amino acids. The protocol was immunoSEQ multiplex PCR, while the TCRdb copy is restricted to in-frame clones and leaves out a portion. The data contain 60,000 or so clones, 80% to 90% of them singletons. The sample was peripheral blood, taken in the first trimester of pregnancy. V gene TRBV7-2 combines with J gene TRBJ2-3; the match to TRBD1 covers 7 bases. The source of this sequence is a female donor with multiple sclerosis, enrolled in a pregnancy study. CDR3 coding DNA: TGTGCCAGCAGCCGATGGGGAGCACAGGGGTCGTCTACGCAGTATTTT. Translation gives CASSRWGAQGSSTQYF. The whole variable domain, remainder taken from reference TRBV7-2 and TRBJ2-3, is GAGVSQSPSNKVTEKGKDVELRCDPISGHTALYWYRQSLGQGLEFLIYFQGNSAPDKSGLPSDRFSAERTGGSVSTLTIQRTQQEDSAVYLCASSRWGAQGSSTQYFGPGTRLTVL.